The following is a TCR beta chain sequence with its context. These data belong to a study of blood T cell repertoires in COVID-19. At the level of the study: Sample material is recorded as cDNA or gDNA derived from T cells, B-cell-depleted T cells, or PBMCs.

The V gene's germline CDR1 is SGHKS and CDR2 YYEKEE (reference sequence). J lost 5 bases, V lost 4 bases, and 4 bases had no gene match. The CDR3 is made up of 14 amino acids. Clones were sequenced by immunoSEQ multiplex PCR, and TCRdb holds only the in-frame ones, with some missing. The table includes around 130,000 clones, approximately 87% detected once. This TCR derives from a woman aged 45-65 years with acute or convalescent COVID-19. Sequencing was done on a sample of peripheral blood. The rearrangement uses TRBV5-5 and TRBJ2-5, with TRBD2 identical over 11 bases. CDR3 DNA sequence: TGTGCCAGCAGCCCAAGGACTAGCGGGGAGACCCAGTACTTC. This sequence encodes CASSPRTSGETQYF. The variable domain in full, with the rest retrieved from reference TRBV5-5 and TRBJ2-5, is DAGVTQSPTHLIKTRGQQVTLRCSPISGHKSVSWYQQVLGQGPQFIFQYYEKEERGRGNFPDRFSARQFPNYSSELNVNALLLGDSALYLCASSPRTSGETQYFGPGTRLLVL.